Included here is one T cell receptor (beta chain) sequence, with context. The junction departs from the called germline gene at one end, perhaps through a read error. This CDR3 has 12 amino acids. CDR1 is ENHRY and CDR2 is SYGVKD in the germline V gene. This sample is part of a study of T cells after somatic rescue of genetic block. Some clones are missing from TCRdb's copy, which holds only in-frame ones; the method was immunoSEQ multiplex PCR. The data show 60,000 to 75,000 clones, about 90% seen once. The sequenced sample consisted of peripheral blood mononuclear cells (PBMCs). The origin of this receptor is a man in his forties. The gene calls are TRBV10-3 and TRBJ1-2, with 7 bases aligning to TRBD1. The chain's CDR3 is CAVRGGSYGYTF. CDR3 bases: TGTGCCGTCAGAGGGGGCAGCTATGGCTACACCTTC.